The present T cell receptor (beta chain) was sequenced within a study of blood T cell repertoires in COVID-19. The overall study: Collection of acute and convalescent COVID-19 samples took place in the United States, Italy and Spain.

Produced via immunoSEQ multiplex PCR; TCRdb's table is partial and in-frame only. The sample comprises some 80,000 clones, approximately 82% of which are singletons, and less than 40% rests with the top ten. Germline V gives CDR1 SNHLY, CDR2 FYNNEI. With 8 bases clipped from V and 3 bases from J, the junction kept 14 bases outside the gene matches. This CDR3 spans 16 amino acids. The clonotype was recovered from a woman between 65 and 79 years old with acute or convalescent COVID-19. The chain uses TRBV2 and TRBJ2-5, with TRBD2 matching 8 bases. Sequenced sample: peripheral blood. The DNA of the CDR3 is TGTGCCAGCGACTCCCAGGGGCAGCGGGGGAAAGAGACCCAGTACTTC. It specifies CASDSQGQRGKETQYF.